A selection of T cell receptor beta chains follows, all from one sample in a study of cytomegalovirus exposure and HLA in healthy donors. Produced via immunoSEQ multiplex PCR; TCRdb's table is partial and in-frame only. Of around 150,000 clones in the sample, around 75% were seen once. The sample comprised PBMCs. The receptor set was obtained from a woman aged 50 to 60 in good health and CMV-seropositive. Both conserved end residues are part of each CDR3. Each record gives: J gene, V gene, clone size, D gene, CDR3 protein, CDR3 DNA. The D gene is left open where the match is weak. Only part of the rows carry a size: once, few, many, or a class if the clone is expanded.

TRBJ2-7	TRBV6-5	-	TRBD2	CASSPYLAGSNEQYF	TGTGCCAGCAGCCCCTACCTAGCGGGGAGTAACGAGCAGTACTTC
TRBJ1-3	TRBV9	-	TRBD1	CASSLRDRGDGNTIYF	TGTGCCAGCAGCCTCCGGGACAGGGGGGATGGAAACACCATATATTTT
TRBJ1-2	TRBV6-6	-	-	CASSYQRGHGDGYTF	TGTGCCAGCAGTTACCAGCGGGGACATGGGGATGGCTACACCTTC
TRBJ2-1	TRBV9	-	TRBD1	CASSVLPTGPGEQFF	TGTGCCAGCAGCGTACTTCCGACAGGGCCAGGGGAGCAGTTCTTC
TRBJ2-3	TRBV7-3	-	-	CASSPTGTPTDTQYF	TGTGCCAGCAGCCCTACCGGGACACCCACAGATACGCAGTATTTT
TRBJ2-7	TRBV6-1	-	-	CASSEQAVEQYF	TGTGCCAGCAGTGAACAGGCAGTTGAGCAGTACTTC
TRBJ2-1	TRBV11-2	-	-	CASSLGAGLYNEQFF	TGTGCCAGCAGCTTAGGAGCGGGCCTCTACAATGAGCAGTTCTTC
TRBJ2-3	TRBV2	-	-	CASSDGVKVADTQYF	TGTGCCAGCAGTGACGGGGTGAAAGTCGCAGATACGCAGTATTTT
TRBJ1-2	TRBV7-9	-	-	CASSWDMFGYTF	TGTGCCAGCAGCTGGGACATGTTTGGCTACACCTTC
TRBJ2-7	TRBV6-6	few	-	CASSTLGDEQYF	TGTGCCAGCAGTACCCTCGGGGACGAGCAGTACTTC
TRBJ2-5	TRBV5-4	-	-	CASSPASGSGVPETQYF	TGTGCCAGCAGCCCCGCCTCCGGGTCGGGAGTCCCAGAGACCCAGTACTTC
TRBJ2-5	TRBV29-1	-	-	CSVEDRGGLQETQYF	TGCAGCGTTGAAGATAGGGGGGGCCTCCAAGAGACCCAGTACTTC